The 23 T cell receptor beta chains in this list originate from one sample, sequenced in a study of cytomegalovirus exposure and HLA in healthy donors. It was with 60 Vbeta and 13 Jbeta primers that the PCR ran. Sequencing used immunoSEQ multiplex PCR; TCRdb keeps in-frame clones, though not all of them. The profile shows approximately 210,000 clones, about 76% of them singletons. Sequencing was carried out using PBMCs. Receptors originate from a woman aged 45-59 years in good health and CMV-seronegative.

The gene calls are TRBV7-8 and TRBJ2-6, with 8 bases identical to TRBD1. V shed 2 bases, J shed 4 bases, and the junction held 7 bases outside the gene matches. The germline V gene has CDR1 SGHVS and CDR2 FQNEAQ. The CDR3 is 17 residues long. The CDR3 DNA follows: TGTGCCAGCAGCTTAAGGACAGGGAGGTCAGGGGCCAACGTCCTGACTTTC. Its translation: CASSLRTGRSGANVLTF.

This chain joins TRBV11-2 and TRBJ2-1; 12 nucleotides align to TRBD1. Germline loops: CDR1 SGHAT, CDR2 FQNNGV. The V gene end was trimmed by 3 bases and the J gene end by 6 bases; junction bases not matched to a gene: 3. The CDR3 is 15 residues long. CDR3 coding DNA: TGTGCCAGCAGCTTGGGACAGGGGGCCTTCAATGAGCAGTTCTTC. This gives the protein CASSLGQGAFNEQFF.

This chain joins TRBV5-1 and TRBJ1-1; D is undetermined. The CDR3 is 13 amino acids. Germline V CDR1 and CDR2: SGHRS, YFSETQ. V lost 4 bases and J 1 base, leaving 8 bases between the germline ends. This CDR3 reads CASSGEANTEAFF. CDR3 in DNA: TGCGCCAGCAGCGGTGAGGCGAACACTGAAGCTTTCTTT.

The rearrangement links TRBV5-1 to TRBJ1-2, with 10 bases fitting TRBD1. The ends lost 4 bases at V and 5 bases at J; junction bases unmatched: 2. This CDR3 region has 13 residues. CDR1 is SGHRS and CDR2 is YFSETQ in the germline V gene. DNA of the CDR3: TGCGCCAGCAGCGCGGACAGGGGGTATGGCTACACCTTC. Residues: CASSADRGYGYTF.

The V gene is TRBV7-9, the J gene TRBJ1-3; D call uncertain. The CDR3 has 13 residues. CDR1 is SEHNR and CDR2 is FQNEAQ in the germline V gene (reference sequence). Trimming removed 5 bases from V and 9 bases from J, with 14 bases in between. The DNA of the CDR3 is TGTGCCAGCAGCGCAACCGCGGCGGGCACCATATATTTT. This translates into CASSATAAGTIYF.

A few counts support this clone. This sequence joins TRBV7-2 and TRBJ2-1, with D tentatively TRBD2 (5 bases). The CDR3 runs 18 residues. CDR1 is SGHTA and CDR2 is FQGNSA in the germline V gene. The V end was cut by 1 base, the J end by 5 bases, with 21 bases between. The CDR3 DNA reads TGTGCCAGCAGCTTAGGGGCAAGGGAGAAGAGACATAACAATGAGCAGTTCTTC. It translates to CASSLGAREKRHNNEQFF.

The chain carries TRBV5-4 and TRBJ2-2, with D maybe TRBD1 (6 bases). Per the germline V gene, CDR1 is SGHNT and CDR2 is YYREEE (reference sequence). The CDR3 loop spans 16 amino acids. Trimming took off 0 bases at V and 6 bases at J, with 15 bases between the two ends. As DNA, the CDR3 is TGTGCCAGCAGCTTGGTAGGCAGGGGATCATCCGGGGAGCTGTTTTTT. It yields the protein CASSLVGRGSSGELFF.

The chain joins TRBV29-1 to TRBJ2-3; D not certain. V lost 5 bases to trimming and J lost 3 bases, with 18 bases between them. This CDR3 comprises 15 residues. The germline V gene encodes CDR1 SQVTM and CDR2 ANQGSEA. CDR3 coding DNA: TGCAGCGTTTCCCACCGGTCAAGCTGGACAGATACGCAGTATTTT. Translation: CSVSHRSSWTDTQYF.

This clone was recorded only once. The gene calls are TRBV5-8 and TRBJ1-4, with D perhaps matching TRBD1 (5 bases). Germline V gives CDR1 SGHTS, CDR2 YDEGEE. V lost 4 bases, J lost 8 bases, and 15 bases lay in between. This CDR3 has 14 amino acids. DNA of the CDR3: TGTGCCAGCAGCCCGGGACTGGCGGGGGAAAAACTGTTTTTT. It encodes CASSPGLAGEKLFF.

This clone appeared a few times. The chain links TRBV30 to TRBJ2-1; the D gene is possibly TRBD2 (5 bases). The V gene's germline CDR1 is GTSNPN and CDR2 SVGIG (reference sequence). CDR3 length: 15 residues. The V and J ends lost 2 bases and 6 bases respectively, with 17 bases between them. The DNA for the CDR3 is TGTGCCTGGAGTAGGAGGAGACAATCAGGCAATGAGCAGTTCTTC. Translating gives CAWSRRRQSGNEQFF.

This chain joins TRBV27 and TRBJ2-7, with D perhaps TRBD1 (6 bases). CDR3 length equals 13 residues. Germline V gene lookup returns CDR1 MNHEY and CDR2 SMNVEV (reference sequence). The V end lost 4 bases, the J end lost 13 bases, and 20 bases lay between the germline ends. The CDR3 protein is CASSSQSRGINYF. The CDR3, as DNA: TGTGCCAGCAGTTCGCAGTCCAGGGGAATTAATTACTTC.

This clone was seen only once. The chain has TRBV7-2 and TRBJ2-7, with 16 bases identical to TRBD2. CDR1 SGHTA and CDR2 FQGNSA come from the germline V gene. V trimming: 3 bases; J trimming: 5 bases; junction bases outside the gene matches: 4. The CDR3 has 16 amino acids. The CDR3 sequence: CASSLGLAGGPHEQYF. The CDR3, as DNA: TGTGCCAGCAGCTTGGGACTAGCGGGGGGGCCCCACGAGCAGTACTTC.

This clone was seen only once. The chain links TRBV11-2 to TRBJ1-1; D might be TRBD1 (6 bases). There are 15 residues in the CDR3. CDR1 is SGHAT, CDR2 FQNNGV, per germline. V lost 4 bases and J lost 0, with 12 bases in between. DNA of the CDR3: TGTGCCAGCAGCTGGGCGGACAGCTTGAACACTGAAGCTTTCTTT. It encodes CASSWADSLNTEAFF.

A single count supports this clone. The rearrangement joins TRBV11-2 to TRBJ1-1; 8 bases are shared with TRBD1. Looked up from germline, CDR1 is SGHAT and CDR2 is FQNNGV. V gave up 5 bases and J gave up 8 bases; unmatched junction bases: 7. The CDR3 totals 13 residues. The CDR3 DNA reads as TGTGCCAGCAGCCCACTGGACAGGGTCGAAGCTTTCTTT. Its translation is CASSPLDRVEAFF.

The CDR3 bases are TGTGCCATCAGTGCGGCCAGGGAAGAAAATGAAGCTTTCTTT. Protein: CAISAAREENEAFF. The V and J genes are TRBV10-3 and TRBJ1-1, with D possibly TRBD1 on 5 matching bases. The V end lost 4 bases, the J end lost 7 bases, and 16 bases lay between the germline ends. This CDR3 contains 14 residues. Germline CDR1 is ENHRY and CDR2 is SYGVKD.

The V call is TRBV30, the J call TRBJ2-2; TRBD2 aligns across 9 bases. The V gene end was trimmed by 2 bases and the J gene end by 10 bases; junction bases not matched to a gene: 8. CDR3 length: 14 residues. CDR1 GTSNPN and CDR2 SVGIG come from the germline V gene (reference sequence). Here the CDR3 reads CAWSRGGRASELFF. The CDR3 nucleotides are TGTGCCTGGAGTCGTGGCGGGAGGGCCTCGGAGCTGTTTTTT.

The V gene is TRBV5-1, the J gene TRBJ1-4, with 7 bases aligning to TRBD1. The CDR3 sequence is 14 residues long. The V and J ends lost 0 bases and 7 bases, in that order; junction bases with no gene match: 3. Germline V gene data show CDR1 as SGHRS and CDR2 as YFSETQ. The CDR3 loop is CASSLVTGVEKLFF. The DNA for the CDR3 is TGCGCCAGCAGCTTGGTCACAGGGGTTGAAAAACTGTTTTTT.

The V call is TRBV6-5, the J call TRBJ1-1; weak D call: TRBD1 (6 bases). The germline V gene has CDR1 MNHEY and CDR2 SVGAGI. Trimming stripped 5 bases from V and 2 bases from J, with 9 bases between. This CDR3 has 13 amino acids. The CDR3 DNA follows: TGTGCCAGCAGTCTACAGGGAAACACTGAAGCTTTCTTT. It specifies CASSLQGNTEAFF.

The chain recombines TRBV19 with TRBJ1-4; D uncertain. V was shortened by 2 bases and J by 2 bases, with 9 bases between the two germline ends. CDR1 LNHDA and CDR2 SQIVND come from the germline V gene (reference sequence). This CDR3 is built from 15 residues. CDR3 sequence (DNA): TGTGCCAGTAGTATAACCAGCGTTACTAATGAAAAACTGTTTTTT. This translates into CASSITSVTNEKLFF.

CDR3 coding DNA: TGTGCCAGCAGCTTGTGGGGACAGGGGGCGAGGGAGCAGTACTTC. Its translation: CASSLWGQGAREQYF. This rearrangement joins TRBV5-6 to TRBJ2-7; TRBD1 agrees at 12 bases. Germline CDR1 and CDR2: SGHDT and YYEEEE. The V and J ends lost 1 base and 7 bases, in that order; junction bases with no gene match: 6. The CDR3 spans 15 residues.

The chain recombines TRBV11-2 with TRBJ2-1, with 7 bases lining up with TRBD2. Trimming cost V 1 base and J 5 bases; bases outside gene matches: 11. Germline assignment: CDR1 SGHAT and CDR2 FQNNGV. CDR3 length: 17 amino acids. CDR3 in amino acids: CASSLGGAGLADNEQFF. The CDR3 DNA is TGTGCCAGCAGCTTAGGAGGGGCAGGGCTAGCGGACAATGAGCAGTTCTTC.

The chain carries TRBV7-2 and TRBJ1-3; 7 bases line up with TRBD1. CDR3 length equals 14 residues. Trimming at V came to 6 bases and at J to 0 bases, leaving 2 bases not matched to a gene. The germline V gene encodes CDR1 SGHTA and CDR2 FQGNSA. CDR3 sequence reads: CASSWDSSGNTIYF. The CDR3 DNA reads TGTGCCAGCAGTTGGGACAGCTCTGGAAACACCATATATTTT.

J is TRBJ1-1 and V is TRBV25-1, with D hard to call. This CDR3 is built from 13 residues. In germline, CDR1 is MGHDK, CDR2 SYGVNS. With 8 bases removed from V and 5 bases from J, the gap between germline ends came to 15 bases. The CDR3 bases are TGTGCCAGCCTAAAGTCACCGGGTACTGAAGCTTTCTTT. It specifies CASLKSPGTEAFF. Filled out from reference TRBV25-1 and TRBJ1-1, the complete variable domain reads EADIYQTPRYLVIGTGKKITLECSQTMGHDKMYWYQQDPGMELHLIHYSYGVNSTEKGDLSSESTVSRIRTEHFPLTLESARPSHTSQYLCASLKSPGTEAFFGQGTRLTVV.